Shown below are 21 T cell receptor beta chains from a single sample sequenced in a study of control samples from healthy donors and cancer patients (dated by TCRdb to about 2020). Receptor libraries were prepared by the immunoSEQ multiplex PCR assay. Not all clones reach the TCRdb copy of this immuneACCESS table, which keeps in-frame sequences only. Checked studies attribute under half of the gap to unresolved V genes and leave the rest unexplained. This sample has about 150,000 clones in its table, and nearly 95% of those were observed once. Clones ranked in the top ten supply 2.4% of the sample. Source material: blood. Receptors were obtained from a man aged 50 or older in good health.

The chain joins TRBV9 to TRBJ1-1, with a weak D call TRBD1 (5 bases). CDR3 length: 15 residues. Germline CDR1 reads SGDLS; CDR2 reads YYNGEE. V lost 0 bases to trimming and J lost 1 base, with 10 bases between them. CDR3 sequence reads: CASSVVGGRNTEAFF. In nucleotides, the CDR3 is TGTGCCAGCAGCGTAGTGGGGGGAAGGAACACTGAAGCTTTCTTT.

The chain uses TRBV3-1 (or the pseudogene TRBV3-2) and TRBJ2-5; D call uncertain. V lost 1 base and J lost 2, with 2 bases in between. The V gene's germline CDR1 is LGHDT and CDR2 YNNKEL (reference sequence). The CDR3 extends over 12 amino acids. The CDR3 loop reads CASSQVQETQYF. CDR3 DNA sequence: TGTGCCAGCAGCCAAGTTCAAGAGACCCAGTACTTC.

This rearrangement joins TRBV5-4 to TRBJ1-2; tentatively, D is TRBD1 (6 bases). The CDR3 extends over 14 amino acids. Trimming cost V 0 bases and J 2 bases, with 8 bases left between them. Germline CDR1 SGHNT, CDR2 YYREEE (reference sequence). The DNA of the CDR3 is TGTGCCAGCAGCTTGGATGGACAGAACTATGGCTACACCTTC. Translating it yields CASSLDGQNYGYTF.

V gene TRBV18 combines with J gene TRBJ2-7; possibly TRBD1 or TRBD2 for D (5 bases each). V was trimmed by 2 bases and J by 6 bases, leaving 11 bases between them. Germline V gives CDR1 KGHSH, CDR2 LQKENI. The CDR3 runs to 13 residues. CDR3 bases: TGTGCCAGCTCACCAGGGGGTGTTGGCGAGCAGTACTTC. Residues: CASSPGGVGEQYF.

The chain has TRBV19 and TRBJ2-2; D might be TRBD1 or TRBD2, each matching 5 bases. Germline CDR1 reads LNHDA; CDR2 reads SQIVND (reference sequence). This CDR3 has 15 amino acids. V lost 5 bases and J lost 6, with 16 bases in between. The CDR3 DNA reads TGTGCCAGTAGTTACCCCGGGACCTCGGCCGGGGAGCTGTTTTTT. Protein product: CASSYPGTSAGELFF.

Here the CDR3 reads CASSQDPQGLAGGSYNEQFF. DNA of the CDR3: TGTGCCAGCAGCCAAGATCCCCAGGGACTAGCGGGAGGCTCCTACAATGAGCAGTTCTTC. The J gene is TRBJ2-1, the V gene TRBV4-2; TRBD2 agrees at 15 bases. This CDR3 comprises 20 residues. Trimming removed 0 bases from V and 0 bases from J; junction bases left unmatched: 6. CDR1 is LGHNA and CDR2 is YNFKEQ in the germline V gene.

This chain links TRBV5-1 with TRBJ2-7, with unresolved D. The V gene lost 4 bases and the J gene lost 0 bases, with 17 bases spanning the gap. This CDR3 region has 16 residues. The germline CDR1 and CDR2 sequences are SGHRS and YFSETQ. In DNA, the CDR3 is TGCGCCAGCAGCCAACCAAGCTTAGACACCTCCTACGAGCAGTACTTC. This gives the protein CASSQPSLDTSYEQYF.

The chain couples TRBV11-3 to TRBJ1-1, with unresolved D. The germline V gene has CDR1 SGHNT and CDR2 YENEEA. The CDR3 spans 15 residues. Trimming removed 3 bases at V and 0 bases at J, with 11 bases between. The CDR3 nucleotides read TGTGCCAGCAGCTTGGGCAGTCCTATGAACACTGAAGCTTTCTTT. Translated, it gives CASSLGSPMNTEAFF.

The chain employs TRBV7-6 and TRBJ2-5; 9 positions match TRBD2. With V trimmed by 3 bases and J by 3 bases, 8 bases remained unmatched. Looked up from germline, CDR1 is SGHVS and CDR2 is FNYEAQ. This CDR3 has 16 residues. CDR3: CASSLGAGGLKETQYF. The CDR3 coding sequence is TGTGCCAGCAGCTTGGGGGCGGGAGGGCTGAAAGAGACCCAGTACTTC.

The chain employs TRBV5-5 and TRBJ1-4; possibly TRBD1 for D (5 bases). This CDR3 spans 15 amino acids. Germline assignment: CDR1 SGHKS and CDR2 YYEKEE (reference sequence). V lost 4 bases and J 0 bases, leaving 10 bases between the germline ends. The CDR3 DNA is TGTGCCAGCAGCCAAAGACAGTCAACTAATGAAAAACTGTTTTTT. This sequence encodes CASSQRQSTNEKLFF.

The chain is built from TRBV14 and TRBJ1-1; a possible D gene is TRBD1 (6 bases). Trimming removed 3 bases at V and 3 bases at J, with 17 bases between. The CDR3 consists of 16 residues. The germline V gene encodes CDR1 SGHDN and CDR2 FVKESK. The CDR3 sequence is CASSQSYGGQYTEAFF. CDR3 coding DNA: TGTGCCAGCAGCCAGTCTTATGGGGGGCAGTACACTGAAGCTTTCTTT.

The V call is TRBV5-1, the J call TRBJ1-5; TRBD1 aligns across 7 bases. Germline V gives CDR1 SGHRS, CDR2 YFSETQ. CDR3 size: 13 residues. V gave up 2 bases and J gave up 5 bases; unmatched junction bases: 1. CDR3 sequence: CASSFDRDQPQHF. CDR3 DNA: TGCGCCAGCAGCTTTGACAGGGATCAGCCCCAGCATTTT.

V and J are TRBV11-2 and TRBJ1-2; maybe TRBD1 (5 bases). From germline, CDR1 is SGHAT and CDR2 FQNNGV. Trimming stripped 5 bases from V and 1 base from J, with 14 bases between. The CDR3 runs to 15 residues. CDR3 protein: CASSLPGPLNYGYTF. The CDR3, as DNA: TGTGCCAGCAGCCTACCGGGACCCCTTAACTATGGCTACACCTTC.

This sequence joins TRBV18 and TRBJ1-6, with 10 bases matching TRBD1. Germline V gene lookup returns CDR1 KGHSH and CDR2 LQKENI. The CDR3 has 15 amino acids. After removal of 6 bases from V and 10 bases from J, the junction contained 9 bases not matched to a gene. Written as DNA, the CDR3 is TGTGCCAGCTCGGGCACCGGGACAGGGGACTCACCCCTCCACTTT. Translating it yields CASSGTGTGDSPLHF.

V gene TRBV19 combines with J gene TRBJ1-5, with D possibly TRBD1 on 6 matching bases. The CDR3 spans 13 residues. Germline-derived CDR1 and CDR2 are LNHDA and SQIVND (reference sequence). Trimming shortened V by 7 bases and J by 2 bases, and 9 bases separated the two germline ends. The CDR3 DNA reads TGTGCCAGTAACAGGGACCGCAATCAGCCCCAGCATTTT. Its translation is CASNRDRNQPQHF.

V gene TRBV7-6 combines with J gene TRBJ2-7, with 11 nucleotides matching TRBD2. In germline, CDR1 is SGHVS, CDR2 FNYEAQ. The CDR3 has 18 amino acids. V was pared by 1 base and J by 1 base, with 9 bases of the junction left unmatched. Written as DNA, the CDR3 is TGTGCCAGCAGCTTAGGGCAGGGACTAGCGGATATATCCTACGAGCAGTACTTC. Residues: CASSLGQGLADISYEQYF.

CDR3 in DNA: TGTGCCAGCAGTGAAATGACAGTTCAAGAGACCCAGTACTTC. Translated, it gives CASSEMTVQETQYF. The chain carries TRBV6-1 and TRBJ2-5, with a possible D match to TRBD1 (5 bases). In germline, CDR1 is MNHNS, CDR2 SASEGT. V was clipped by 2 bases and J by 2 bases, with 9 bases between them. CDR3 size: 14 residues.

A single count supports this clone. The chain combines TRBV5-6 with TRBJ2-7, with 7 positions matching TRBD1. Germline V gene data show CDR1 as SGHDT and CDR2 as YYEEEE. The CDR3 runs 14 residues. V shed 4 bases and J 5 bases; nucleotides not matched to a gene: 9. The CDR3 region has the DNA TGTGCCAGCAGCCTGACAGGGACCATCCACGAGCAGTACTTC. Residues: CASSLTGTIHEQYF.

This clone appeared a single time. The chain uses TRBV24-1 and TRBJ1-2, with unresolved D. The CDR3 covers 14 residues. V lost 3 bases and J lost 4, with 11 bases in between. CDR1 is KGHDR, CDR2 SFDVKD, per germline. For the CDR3, the DNA is TGTGCCACCAGTGATGAAACAGAGATCTATGGCTACACCTTC. Its translation: CATSDETEIYGYTF.

This chain connects TRBV11-2 to TRBJ1-1; D possibly corresponds to TRBD1 (5 bases). V was pared by 4 bases and J by 4 bases, with 10 bases between. The germline V gene encodes CDR1 SGHAT and CDR2 FQNNGV. The CDR3 runs 13 residues. CDR3 in DNA: TGTGCCAGCAGCTACGGGGCGGTCACTGAAGCTTTCTTT. As protein: CASSYGAVTEAFF.

V is TRBV11-2 and J is TRBJ2-7, with D perhaps TRBD1 (6 bases). This CDR3 comprises 15 residues. Germline assignment: CDR1 SGHAT and CDR2 FQNNGV. Trimming stripped 0 bases from V and 1 base from J, with 10 bases between. CDR3 protein: CASSLDGQRSYEQYF. CDR3 coding DNA: TGTGCCAGCAGCTTAGATGGACAGAGATCCTACGAGCAGTACTTC.